A single T cell receptor (beta chain) is shown here with its context. TCRdb's copy holds only in-frame clones and misses some; the assay was immunoSEQ multiplex PCR. The table has approximately 52,000 clones, approximately 77% seen once; the top ten hold roughly 4%. This CDR3 has 15 residues. The germline V gene has CDR1 MNHEY and CDR2 SVGAGI. Trimming cost V 2 bases and J 7 bases; bases outside gene matches: 8. These data come from a study of PD-L1 blockade in urothelial cancer. Study-level background: Males with urothelial cancer arising in the bladder constituted about nine tenths of the roughly 29 patients. Blood was subjected to analysis at 3 weeks (second dose) and 6 weeks following treatment start. A median around 140,000 T cells were found in blood samples.

Stated time point: pretreatment peripheral blood. Sample numbers ranged from 1 to 8 per patient, encompassing pretreatment and on-treatment collections. The sample consisted of PBMCs, taken around atezolizumab (anti-PD-L1) treatment. The receptor was derived from a man aged 65 to 85 with urothelial cancer. The V and J genes are TRBV6-5 and TRBJ2-1, with 7 nucleotides matching TRBD2. The DNA for the CDR3 is TGTGCCAGCAGTTACCGAGCGGGGACCGTGAATGAGCAGTTCTTC. As protein: CASSYRAGTVNEQFF.